One sample yielded the 30 T cell receptor beta chains listed below, sequenced in a study of T cell repertoires in cytomegalovirus infection. Their specific antigens are unknown. MiXCR was run by TCRdb on the reads, yielding one entry per CDR3 protein. The sample lists roughly 500,000 distinct CDR3 sequences, 33% occurring once. This specimen consisted of cultured PBMCs, obtained from culture after CMV antigen stimulation. The origin of the receptors is a human donor in good health (CMV status not recorded). Some clones in this sample may be carry-over from other donors' samples.

A note on this clonotype: Just one base apart from a much larger clone, this may be a read error. The chain employs TRBV6-8 and TRBJ2-5, with 11 bases aligning to TRBD2. Germline CDR1 MNHGY, CDR2 SAAAGT. This CDR3 has 14 residues. CDR3 region: CANSRTSGLETQYF. CDR3 bases: TGTGCCAACAGTCGGACTAGCGGGTTAGAGACCCAGTACTTC.

The V call is TRBV10-3, the J call TRBJ2-7; 11 nucleotides agree with TRBD2. Germline CDR1 and CDR2: ENHRY and SYGVKD. The CDR3 has 14 residues. V shed 8 bases, J shed 1 base, and the junction held 4 bases outside the gene matches. The CDR3 is CAIGRTSGSYEQYF. DNA of the CDR3: TGTGCCATCGGTAGGACTAGCGGGTCCTACGAGCAGTACTTC.

The chain has TRBV7-9 and TRBJ2-6, with D uncertain. Germline CDR1 and CDR2: SEHNR and FQNEAQ (reference sequence). The CDR3 runs 16 residues. The ends were cut back, 2 bases at V and 0 bases at J, with 8 bases in the middle. CDR3 in DNA: TGTGCCAGCAGCTTATTCTCTACCTCTGGGGCCAACGTCCTGACTTTC. Its protein product is CASSLFSTSGANVLTF.

Note on this clonotype: A much larger clonotype is one base distant, so this may be a read error. The chain joins TRBV3-1 to TRBJ1-5; 7 positions match TRBD1. CDR1 is LGHDT, CDR2 YNNKEL, per germline (reference sequence). The CDR3 consists of 12 residues. Trimming at V came to 3 bases and at J to 7 bases, leaving 0 bases not matched to a gene. In nucleotides, the CDR3 is TGTGCCAGCAGCCACAGGGGGCAGCCCCAGCATTTT. Its protein is CASSHRGQPQHF.

This clonotype showed up just a few times. The gene calls are TRBV11-3 and TRBJ2-2; D uncertain. The CDR3 totals 13 residues. The germline V and J ends were trimmed by 5 bases and 5 bases, with 9 bases remaining between them. Germline values: CDR1 SGHNT, CDR2 YENEEA. For the CDR3, the DNA is TGTGCCAGCAGCGCCCCCCGAACCGGGGAGCTGTTTTTT. Protein product: CASSAPRTGELFF.

The V gene is TRBV10-1, the J gene TRBJ2-5; no reliable D call. This CDR3 has 13 amino acids. Germline CDR1 is WNHNN and CDR2 is SYGVQD (reference sequence). The V and J ends lost 0 bases and 3 bases respectively, with 5 bases between them. CDR3 sequence reads: CASSESGEETQYF. The CDR3 bases are TGCGCCAGCAGTGAGTCTGGCGAAGAGACCCAGTACTTC.

This rearrangement joins TRBV19 to TRBJ1-1; D unclear. The CDR3 consists of 11 residues. V was cut by 7 bases and J by 7 bases, with 10 bases left in between. CDR1 is LNHDA and CDR2 is SQIVND in the germline V gene (reference sequence). The DNA for the CDR3 is TGTGCCAGTAAAGGTGAAAGTGAAGCTTTCTTT. Translation: CASKGESEAFF.

The chain links TRBV24-1 to TRBJ2-6; 7 positions agree with TRBD1. V lost 4 bases and J lost 0; bases outside the gene matches: 8. Germline V gives CDR1 KGHDR, CDR2 SFDVKD. The length of the CDR3 is 18 residues. CDR3 coding DNA: TGTGCCACCAGTGACCCGGGACAGCTTTACTCTGGGGCCAACGTCCTGACTTTC. The encoded protein is CATSDPGQLYSGANVLTF.

The chain is built from TRBV24-1 and TRBJ2-3, with 9 bases aligning to TRBD2. This CDR3 region has 16 residues. Germline CDR1 is KGHDR and CDR2 is SFDVKD. V was pared by 3 bases and J by 1 base, with 4 bases of the junction left unmatched. This CDR3 reads CATSDPLAGGTDTQYF. CDR3 nucleotides: TGTGCCACCAGTGATCCCTTAGCGGGAGGCACAGATACGCAGTATTTT.

This clonotype was seen once. The chain links TRBV12-5 to TRBJ1-2; TRBD1 matches at 7 bases. Germline V gene lookup returns CDR1 LGHNT and CDR2 FRNRAP. The V gene end was trimmed by 8 bases and the J gene end by 7 bases; junction bases not matched to a gene: 4. The CDR3 has 11 residues. The CDR3 loop is CASSGGGGYTF. In nucleotides, the CDR3 is TGTGCTAGTTCAGGGGGGGGTGGCTACACCTTC.

This clonotype was detected many times. This chain links TRBV7-6 with TRBJ2-1, with D unclear. Per the germline V gene, CDR1 is SGHVS and CDR2 is FNYEAQ. V dropped 5 bases and J dropped 3 bases, with 32 bases sitting between them. The CDR3 totals 21 residues. The CDR3 spells CASSPRPFGTAEGRIYNEQFF. The DNA of the CDR3 is TGTGCCAGCAGCCCCCGGCCATTTGGTACTGCCGAAGGACGGATCTACAATGAGCAGTTCTTC.

The V gene is TRBV15, the J gene TRBJ2-7; 7 bases align to TRBD1. The germline gives CDR1 LNHNV, CDR2 YYDKDF (reference sequence). V shed 0 bases, J shed 5 bases, and the junction held 7 bases outside the gene matches. There are 15 residues in the CDR3. The CDR3 reads CATSRDIQGKNEQYF. The CDR3 nucleotides read TGTGCCACCAGCAGAGATATACAGGGGAAAAACGAGCAGTACTTC.

The gene calls are TRBV19 and TRBJ1-4; no definite D call. The V gene lost 6 bases and the J gene lost 0 bases, with 11 bases spanning the gap. The CDR3 has 15 residues. Germline CDR1 reads LNHDA; CDR2 reads SQIVND (reference sequence). CDR3 region: CASRPYHATNEKLFF. In DNA, the CDR3 is TGTGCCAGTAGACCGTACCACGCAACTAATGAAAAACTGTTTTTT. The full variable domain, completed using reference TRBV19 and TRBJ1-4, is DGGITQSPKYLFRKEGQNVTLSCEQNLNHDAMYWYRQDPGQGLRLIYYSQIVNDFQKGDIAEGYSVSREKKESFPLTVTSAQKNPTAFYLCASRPYHATNEKLFFGSGTQLSVL.

This clonotype was counted ten times or more. V gene TRBV24-1 combines with J gene TRBJ2-3, with 12 bases lining up with TRBD2. V lost 4 bases and J lost 6; bases outside the gene matches: 7. CDR1 is KGHDR, CDR2 SFDVKD, per germline. The CDR3 extends over 16 amino acids. The CDR3 sequence is CATSEPTSGSADTQYF. The CDR3 nucleotides are TGTGCCACCAGTGAACCGACTAGCGGGAGTGCCGATACGCAGTATTTT.

The chain recombines TRBV29-1 with TRBJ2-3, with a possible D match to TRBD1 (6 bases). V was cut by 4 bases and J by 3 bases, with 11 bases left in between. This CDR3 spans 13 amino acids. Germline assignment: CDR1 SQVTM and CDR2 ANQGSEA. The DNA for the CDR3 is TGCAGCGTTGGCAGGGGTTCGACAGATACGCAGTATTTT. It codes for CSVGRGSTDTQYF.

This clonotype has just a few counts. This CDR3 is CASRRDSMVQGELFF. CDR3 coding DNA: TGTGCCAGCAGGCGGGACAGTATGGTCCAGGGGGAGCTGTTTTTT. This chain uses TRBV11-2 with TRBJ2-2, with D tentatively TRBD1 (7 bases). From germline, CDR1 is SGHAT and CDR2 FQNNGV. The germline V and J ends were trimmed by 6 bases and 8 bases, with 19 bases remaining between them. This CDR3 is built from 15 residues.

V gene TRBV6-2 or TRBV6-3 combines with J gene TRBJ2-6; D may be TRBD1 (6 bases). The CDR3 runs to 15 residues. Trimming removed 8 bases at V and 0 bases at J, with 11 bases between. The germline gives CDR1 MNHEY, CDR2 SVGEGT. CDR3 loop: CASQDRLSGANVLTF. The CDR3 DNA follows: TGTGCCAGCCAGGACAGACTCTCTGGGGCCAACGTCCTGACTTTC.

This chain connects TRBV7-2 to TRBJ1-1, with D unclear. The CDR3 runs 16 residues. Trimming stripped 5 bases from V and 1 base from J, with 17 bases between. The germline gives CDR1 SGHTA, CDR2 FQGNSA. CDR3 DNA sequence: TGTGCCAGCAGCCCAACGCCTAGACAAGAGAACACTGAAGCTTTCTTT. As protein: CASSPTPRQENTEAFF.

This clonotype was observed a few times. This chain uses TRBV24-1 with TRBJ2-2; D gene ambiguous. Germline V gives CDR1 KGHDR, CDR2 SFDVKD. The CDR3 has 16 amino acids. Trimming pared 3 bases from V and 0 bases from J, leaving 10 bases between. This chain's CDR3 is CATSDIRTANTGELFF. CDR3 nucleotides: TGTGCCACCAGTGATATCCGGACGGCGAACACCGGGGAGCTGTTTTTT.

A few counts support this clonotype. The gene calls are TRBV25-1 and TRBJ1-1, with no clear D. Trimming removed 3 bases from V and 1 base from J, with 12 bases in between. This CDR3 has 15 residues. Germline CDR1 MGHDK, CDR2 SYGVNS. CDR3 amino acids: CASSDHSVTNTEAFF. The CDR3 DNA reads TGTGCCAGCAGTGATCACTCAGTCACGAACACTGAAGCTTTCTTT.

The chain links TRBV7-2 to TRBJ1-5; TRBD1 agrees at 7 bases. This CDR3 spans 15 amino acids. Losses at the gene ends were 4 bases for V and 7 bases for J; bases not matched to a gene: 10. Germline V gene sequence: CDR1 SGHTA, CDR2 FQGNSA. CDR3 DNA: TGTGCCAGCAGCTCTGACGAACAGGGGTGGCAGCCCCAGCATTTT. Translating it yields CASSSDEQGWQPQHF.

This clonotype was detected a few times. The genes are TRBV19 and TRBJ2-3, with TRBD2 matching over 7 bases. The germline gives CDR1 LNHDA, CDR2 SQIVND (reference sequence). This CDR3 has 14 residues. V shed 7 bases and J 0 bases; nucleotides not matched to a gene: 4. The CDR3 DNA sequence: TGTGCCAGTACCCCGACTAGCAGCACAGATACGCAGTATTTT. Protein: CASTPTSSTDTQYF.

This clonotype was detected a few times. The chain combines TRBV7-6 with TRBJ2-3; D gene uncertain. This CDR3 spans 17 amino acids. The V gene's germline CDR1 is SGHVS and CDR2 FNYEAQ. Trimming stripped 0 bases from V and 1 base from J, with 14 bases between. The CDR3 DNA follows: TGTGCCAGCAGCTTAGCGGCGGCCCCGGTCGGCACAGATACGCAGTATTTT. Its protein is CASSLAAAPVGTDTQYF.

The V gene is TRBV4-3, the J gene TRBJ1-2; 7 nucleotides agree with TRBD1. CDR1 is LGHNA and CDR2 is YSLEER in the germline V gene. The CDR3 has 17 amino acids. Germline trimming cut 1 base from V and 2 bases from J; bases unmatched to any gene: 10. CDR3 bases: TGCGCCAGCAGCCAAGGACCCAAGGGGGCGGCAAACTATGGCTACACCTTC. It is translated as CASSQGPKGAANYGYTF.

This clonotype was counted many times. V is TRBV7-2 and J is TRBJ1-1; 7 bases are a match to TRBD1. The germline V gene encodes CDR1 SGHTA and CDR2 FQGNSA. CDR3 length equals 14 residues. V lost 6 bases to trimming and J lost 4 bases; unmatched junction nucleotides: 8. This CDR3 reads CASSLGAGGTEAFF. The DNA for the CDR3 is TGTGCCAGCAGTTTGGGGGCAGGGGGCACTGAAGCTTTCTTT. Drawing the rest from reference TRBV7-2 and TRBJ1-1, the complete variable domain is GAGVSQSPSNKVTEKGKDVELRCDPISGHTALYWYRQSLGQGLEFLIYFQGNSAPDKSGLPSDRFSAERTGGSVSTLTIQRTQQEDSAVYLCASSLGAGGTEAFFGQGTRLTVV.

In DNA, the CDR3 is TGTGCCAGTATGGTGGGCGGTAAGATGAACACTGAAGCTTTCTTT. This gives the protein CASMVGGKMNTEAFF. V usage is TRBV19 and J usage is TRBJ1-1, with D unclear. Trimming shortened V by 7 bases and J by 0 bases, and 15 bases separated the two germline ends. Germline-derived CDR1 and CDR2 are LNHDA and SQIVND (reference sequence). The CDR3 is 15 amino acids.

The CDR3 here is CAISDTTGDEQYV. The DNA of the CDR3 is TGTGCCATCAGTGATACGACAGGGGACGAGCAGTACGTC. The chain joins TRBV10-3 to TRBJ2-7; 8 bases are a match to TRBD1. The CDR3 spans 13 residues. The trim removed 3 bases at V and 5 bases at J, leaving 3 bases unmatched. Germline V gene data show CDR1 as ENHRY and CDR2 as SYGVKD.

The rearrangement links TRBV5-1 to TRBJ2-7; 9 nucleotides line up with TRBD1. The CDR3 has 17 residues. Germline CDR1 reads SGHRS; CDR2 reads YFSETQ. V was clipped by 2 bases and J by 3 bases; unmatched bases: 12. The CDR3 DNA follows: TGCGCCAGCAGCTTACAAATCCGGGACAGGGAAGTCTACGAGCAGTACTTC. Protein sequence: CASSLQIRDREVYEQYF. The whole variable domain, remainder taken from reference TRBV5-1 and TRBJ2-7, is KAGVTQTPRYLIKTRGQQVTLSCSPISGHRSVSWYQQTPGQGLQFLFEYFSETQRNKGNFPGRFSGRQFSNSRSEMNVSTLELGDSALYLCASSLQIRDREVYEQYFGPGTRLTVT.

This clonotype has more than one count but fewer than ten. The chain employs TRBV7-9 and TRBJ2-7; TRBD2 aligns across 13 bases. With V trimmed by 5 bases and J by 0 bases, 7 bases remained unmatched. The CDR3 length is 17 residues. Germline CDR1 SEHNR, CDR2 FQNEAQ (reference sequence). The CDR3 DNA is TGTGCCAGCAGCAGGGGACTAGCGGGGAACAGCTCCTACGAGCAGTACGTC. This translates into CASSRGLAGNSSYEQYV.

This rearrangement joins TRBV7-2 to TRBJ2-7; D may be TRBD2 (6 bases). With 0 bases removed from V and 3 bases from J, the gap between germline ends came to 12 bases. The CDR3 has 15 amino acids. Germline loops: CDR1 SGHTA, CDR2 FQGNSA. DNA for the CDR3: TGTGCCAGCAGCTTAGCCTCGGACTACGGCTACGAGCAGTACGTC. Its translation: CASSLASDYGYEQYV.